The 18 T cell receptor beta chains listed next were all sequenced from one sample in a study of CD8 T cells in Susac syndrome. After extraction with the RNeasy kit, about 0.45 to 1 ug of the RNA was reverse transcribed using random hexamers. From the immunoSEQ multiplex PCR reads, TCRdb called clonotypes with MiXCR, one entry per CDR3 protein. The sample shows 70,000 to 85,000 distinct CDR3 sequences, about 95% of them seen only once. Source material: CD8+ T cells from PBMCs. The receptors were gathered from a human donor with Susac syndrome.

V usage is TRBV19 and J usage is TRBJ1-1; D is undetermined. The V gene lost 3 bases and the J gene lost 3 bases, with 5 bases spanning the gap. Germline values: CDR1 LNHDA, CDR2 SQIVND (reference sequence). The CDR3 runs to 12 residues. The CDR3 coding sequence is TGTGCCAGTAGTATCGGTCACACTGAAGCTTTCTTT. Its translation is CASSIGHTEAFF.

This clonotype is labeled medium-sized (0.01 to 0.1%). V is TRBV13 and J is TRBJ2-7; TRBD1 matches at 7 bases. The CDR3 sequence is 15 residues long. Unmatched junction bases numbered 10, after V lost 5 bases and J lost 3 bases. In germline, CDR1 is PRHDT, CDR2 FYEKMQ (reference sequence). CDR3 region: CASSRRQGNNYEQYV. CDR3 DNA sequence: TGTGCCAGCAGCCGACGACAGGGTAATAACTACGAGCAGTACGTC.

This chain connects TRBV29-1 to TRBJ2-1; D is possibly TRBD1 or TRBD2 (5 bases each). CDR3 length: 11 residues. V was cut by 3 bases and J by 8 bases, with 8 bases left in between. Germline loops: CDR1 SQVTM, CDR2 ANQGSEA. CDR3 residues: CSVERGYEQFF. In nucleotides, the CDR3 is TGCAGCGTTGAGAGGGGTTATGAGCAGTTCTTC.

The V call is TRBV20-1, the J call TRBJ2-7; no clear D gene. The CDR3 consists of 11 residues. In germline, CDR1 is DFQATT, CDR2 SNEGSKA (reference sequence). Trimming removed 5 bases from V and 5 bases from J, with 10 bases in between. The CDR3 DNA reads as TGCAGTGCTGGGCAGTTCCACGAGCAGTACGTC. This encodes CSAGQFHEQYV.

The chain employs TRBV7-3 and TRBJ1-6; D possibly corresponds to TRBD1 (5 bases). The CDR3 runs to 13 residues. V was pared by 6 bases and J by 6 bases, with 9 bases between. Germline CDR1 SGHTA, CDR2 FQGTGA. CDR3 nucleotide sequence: TGTGCCAGCAGGGACACGGTTAATTCACCCCTCCACTTT. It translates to CASRDTVNSPLHF. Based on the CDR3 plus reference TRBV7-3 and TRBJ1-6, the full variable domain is GAGVSQTPSNKVTEKGKYVELRCDPISGHTALYWYRQSLGQGPEFLIYFQGTGAADDSGLPNDRFFAVRPEGSVSTLKIQRTERGDSAVYLCASRDTVNSPLHFGNGTRLTVT.

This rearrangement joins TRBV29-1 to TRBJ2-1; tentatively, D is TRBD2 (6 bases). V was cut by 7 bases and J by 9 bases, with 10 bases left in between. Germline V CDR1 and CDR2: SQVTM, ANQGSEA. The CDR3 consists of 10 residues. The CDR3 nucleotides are TGCAGCGCACTAGCAGGTGAGCAGTTCTTC. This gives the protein CSALAGEQFF.

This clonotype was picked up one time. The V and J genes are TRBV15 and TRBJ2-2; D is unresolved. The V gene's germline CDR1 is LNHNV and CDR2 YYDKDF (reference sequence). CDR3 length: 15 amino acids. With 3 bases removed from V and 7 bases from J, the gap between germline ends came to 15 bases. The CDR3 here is CATSSSHIGDGELFF. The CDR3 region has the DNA TGTGCCACCAGCAGTTCCCACATTGGTGACGGGGAGCTGTTTTTT.

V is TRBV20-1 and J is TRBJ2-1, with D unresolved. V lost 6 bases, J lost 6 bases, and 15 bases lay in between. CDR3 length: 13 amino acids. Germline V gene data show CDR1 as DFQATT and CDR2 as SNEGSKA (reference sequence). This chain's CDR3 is CSALLVMFNEQFF. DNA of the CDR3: TGCAGTGCGCTGCTAGTAATGTTCAATGAGCAGTTCTTC.

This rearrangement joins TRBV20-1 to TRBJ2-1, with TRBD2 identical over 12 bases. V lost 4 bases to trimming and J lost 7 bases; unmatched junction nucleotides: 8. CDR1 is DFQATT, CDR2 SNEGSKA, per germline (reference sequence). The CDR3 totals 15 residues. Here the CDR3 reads CSAMDLAGGPNEQFF. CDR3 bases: TGCAGTGCTATGGATCTAGCGGGAGGGCCAAATGAGCAGTTCTTC.

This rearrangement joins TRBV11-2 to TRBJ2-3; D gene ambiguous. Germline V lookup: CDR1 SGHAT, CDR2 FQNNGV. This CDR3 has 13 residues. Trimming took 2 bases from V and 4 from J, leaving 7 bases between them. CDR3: CASSLIRADTQYF. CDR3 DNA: TGTGCCAGCAGCTTAATAAGGGCAGATACGCAGTATTTT.

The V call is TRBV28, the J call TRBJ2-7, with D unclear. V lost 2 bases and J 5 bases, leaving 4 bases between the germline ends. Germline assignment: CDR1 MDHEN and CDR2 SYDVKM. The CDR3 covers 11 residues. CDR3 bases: TGTGCCAGCAGTTTAAGTGACGAGCAGTACTTC. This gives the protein CASSLSDEQYF.

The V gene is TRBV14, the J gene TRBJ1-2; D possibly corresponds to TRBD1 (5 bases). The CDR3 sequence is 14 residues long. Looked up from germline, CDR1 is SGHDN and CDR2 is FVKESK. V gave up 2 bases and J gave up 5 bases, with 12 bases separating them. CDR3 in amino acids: CASSQTGTAYGYTF. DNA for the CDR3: TGTGCCAGCAGCCAAACCGGGACGGCATATGGCTACACCTTC. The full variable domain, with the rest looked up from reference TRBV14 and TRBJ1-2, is EAGVTQFPSHSVIEKGQTVTLRCDPISGHDNLYWYRRVMGKEIKFLLHFVKESKQDESGMPNNRFLAERTGGTYSTLKVQPAELEDSGVYFCASSQTGTAYGYTFGSGTRLTVV.

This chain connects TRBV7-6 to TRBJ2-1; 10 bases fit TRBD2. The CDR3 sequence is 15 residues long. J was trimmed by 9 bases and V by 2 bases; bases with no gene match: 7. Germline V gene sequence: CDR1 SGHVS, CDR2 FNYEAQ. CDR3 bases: TGTGCCAGCAGCTTAAGTGGGCTAGCGGGAGTTGAGCAGTTCTTC. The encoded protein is CASSLSGLAGVEQFF.

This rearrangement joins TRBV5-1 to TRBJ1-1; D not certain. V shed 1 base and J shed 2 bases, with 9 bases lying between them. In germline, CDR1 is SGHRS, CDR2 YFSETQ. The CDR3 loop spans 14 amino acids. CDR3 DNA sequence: TGCGCCAGCAGCTTGTGGACGGTTAACACTGAAGCTTTCTTT. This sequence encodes CASSLWTVNTEAFF.

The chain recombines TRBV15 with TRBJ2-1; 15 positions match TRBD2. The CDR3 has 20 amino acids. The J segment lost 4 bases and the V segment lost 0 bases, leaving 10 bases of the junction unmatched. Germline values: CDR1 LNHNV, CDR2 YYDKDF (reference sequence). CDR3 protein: CATSRDRGLAGGPGYNEQFF. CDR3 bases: TGTGCCACCAGCAGAGATAGAGGACTAGCGGGAGGGCCGGGATACAATGAGCAGTTCTTC.

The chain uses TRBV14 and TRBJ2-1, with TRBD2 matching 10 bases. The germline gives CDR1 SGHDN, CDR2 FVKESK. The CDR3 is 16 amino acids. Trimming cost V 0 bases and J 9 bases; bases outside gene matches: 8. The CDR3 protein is CASSQELAGRFGEQFF. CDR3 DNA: TGTGCCAGCAGCCAAGAACTAGCGGGAAGGTTCGGTGAGCAGTTCTTC.

This CDR3 is CASSFSGLQETQYF. As DNA, the CDR3 is TGTGCCAGCAGCTTTTCCGGACTACAAGAGACCCAGTACTTC. The chain links TRBV7-2 to TRBJ2-5; D is possibly TRBD2 (6 bases). The germline V gene encodes CDR1 SGHTA and CDR2 FQGNSA. The CDR3 is made up of 14 amino acids. Trimming left V 3 bases short and J 2 bases short, with 10 bases between.

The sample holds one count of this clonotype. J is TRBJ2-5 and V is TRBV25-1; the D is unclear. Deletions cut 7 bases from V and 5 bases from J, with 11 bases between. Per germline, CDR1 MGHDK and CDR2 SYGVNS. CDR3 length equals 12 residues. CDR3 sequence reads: CASISTWETQYF. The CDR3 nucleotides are TGTGCCAGCATCTCTACCTGGGAGACCCAGTACTTC.